A single sample is the source of the 16 T cell receptor beta chains below, sequenced in a study of T cells in Graves' hyperthyroidism and ophthalmopathy. RNA transcripts provided the source from which TCR beta CDR3 regions were amplified. Initially, a first-round RT-PCR of the TCR CDR3 employed the HTBI primer set. Via MiXCR, TCRdb re-called the multiplex PCR reads, giving one row per CDR3 protein. The table records 350,000 to 400,000 distinct CDR3 sequences, about 15% of them present only once. The source material was blood. The receptors stem from a woman in her twenties or thirties with Graves' hyperthyroidism.

In its sample, this clonotype was seen many times. The rearrangement links TRBV28 to TRBJ2-3; 7 bases map to TRBD1. The CDR3 runs to 14 residues. Germline CDR1 reads MDHEN; CDR2 reads SYDVKM. The ends lost 6 bases at V and 0 bases at J; junction bases unmatched: 3. This CDR3 is CASRSTGSTDTQYF. The CDR3 bases are TGTGCCAGCAGATCGACAGGGAGCACAGATACGCAGTATTTT.

This clonotype was seen at least ten times. The V and J genes are TRBV28 and TRBJ2-7; 14 bases are shared with TRBD2. The length of the CDR3 is 15 residues. V dropped 2 bases and J dropped 5; count of bases not matched to a gene: 2. Germline CDR1 MDHEN, CDR2 SYDVKM. CDR3 protein: CASSLRGLAGDEQYF. The CDR3 DNA is TGTGCCAGCAGTTTACGGGGACTAGCGGGAGACGAGCAGTACTTC.

About this clonotype itself: A clone one base away is much larger, so this may be a read error. The DNA is omitted, as the CDR3 cannot be located on it reliably, and the CDR3 follows TCRdb's listing. The chain combines TRBV20-1 with TRBJ1-2; the DNA was not compared with TRBD1, the D call given in the table. Ends included, the CDR3 has 14 residues. CDR1 is DFQATT, CDR2 SNEGSKA, per germline (reference sequence). Here the CDR3 reads CSAKSWGVGYGCTF.

Only a few counts were recorded for this clonotype. This chain's CDR3 is CATSREGQNQETQYF. The CDR3 nucleotides read TGTGCCACCAGCAGAGAGGGGCAGAACCAAGAGACCCAGTACTTC. The rearrangement uses TRBV15 and TRBJ2-5; TRBD1 might be the D (5 bases). The CDR3 is made up of 15 amino acids. The germline V gene encodes CDR1 LNHNV and CDR2 YYDKDF (reference sequence). Trimming left V 0 bases short and J 0 bases short, with 8 bases between.

This clonotype came up many times. The rearrangement links TRBV11-2 to TRBJ2-1; 13 positions match TRBD2. With 1 base clipped from V and 8 bases from J, the junction kept 8 bases outside the gene matches. The CDR3 sequence is 17 residues long. Germline values: CDR1 SGHAT, CDR2 FQNNGV. The CDR3 DNA is TGTGCCAGCAGCTTAGCGGTGACTAGCGGGAGGAGGGATGAGCAGTTCTTC. Protein: CASSLAVTSGRRDEQFF.

This clonotype was seen many times. V and J are TRBV30 and TRBJ2-3; 10 bases are shared with TRBD2. This CDR3 comprises 14 residues. V lost 4 bases to trimming and J lost 1 base; unmatched junction nucleotides: 2. CDR1 is GTSNPN and CDR2 is SVGIG in the germline V gene (reference sequence). CDR3 loop: CAWNLAGGTDTQYF. DNA of the CDR3: TGTGCCTGGAATCTAGCGGGGGGCACAGATACGCAGTATTTT.

With respect to this clonotype: A single base separates this from a much larger clone, so it may be a read error. The V gene is TRBV12-3 or TRBV12-4, the J gene TRBJ2-1; maybe TRBD1 (5 bases). V was clipped by 6 bases and J by 8 bases, with 17 bases between them. The CDR3 has 14 residues. The CDR3 nucleotides read TGTGCCAGCAGAGTGAGCAGGGTGGACGATGAGCAGTTCTTC. Translated: CASRVSRVDDEQFF.

In its sample, this clonotype was seen many times. The rearrangement joins TRBV29-1 to TRBJ2-7; a weak D match, TRBD2 (6 bases). The ends were cut back, 1 base at V and 2 bases at J, with 12 bases in the middle. The CDR3 contains 14 residues. Germline loops: CDR1 SQVTM, CDR2 ANQGSEA. The CDR3 here is CSVEAEGITYEQYF. CDR3 nucleotide sequence: TGCAGCGTTGAAGCGGAGGGAATAACCTACGAGCAGTACTTC.

This clonotype was observed a handful of times. The chain carries TRBV6-4 and TRBJ1-1; D possibly corresponds to TRBD1 (5 bases). The germline V gene has CDR1 MRHNA and CDR2 SNTAGT. V was clipped by 5 bases and J by 1 base, with 14 bases between them. The CDR3 totals 15 residues. CDR3 loop: CASSPNPTENTEAFF. CDR3 in DNA: TGTGCCAGCAGTCCAAACCCGACAGAGAACACTGAAGCTTTCTTT.

Many counts were recorded for this clonotype. The chain joins TRBV20-1 to TRBJ2-3, with 9 bases fitting TRBD1. Per the germline V gene, CDR1 is DFQATT and CDR2 is SNEGSKA (reference sequence). This CDR3 comprises 17 residues. The junction had 12 bases not matched to a gene; V was cut back by 5 bases and J by 0 bases. The CDR3 DNA reads as TGCAGTGCTTATGACCCCGGGACAGGGCCTAGCACAGATACGCAGTATTTT. It codes for CSAYDPGTGPSTDTQYF.

This clonotype has ten or more counts. The chain has TRBV7-8 and TRBJ1-5, with D hard to call. V was pared by 1 base and J by 3 bases, with 7 bases between. This CDR3 contains 14 residues. Germline CDR1 SGHVS, CDR2 FQNEAQ. The chain's CDR3 is CASSLGQNNQPQHF. The CDR3 DNA reads TGTGCCAGCAGCTTAGGGCAGAACAATCAGCCCCAGCATTTT.

This clonotype was picked up many times. This chain links TRBV12-3 or TRBV12-4 with TRBJ2-2; 16 positions match TRBD2. The CDR3 consists of 16 residues. The trim removed 3 bases at V and 6 bases at J, leaving 1 base unmatched. In DNA form, the CDR3 reads TGTGCCAGCAGTTTGGGACTAGCGGGAGGGCCCGGGGAGCTGTTTTTT. Translation gives CASSLGLAGGPGELFF.

The gene calls are TRBV7-6 and TRBJ2-5, with D possibly TRBD1 on 6 matching bases. V shed 3 bases and J shed 4 bases, with 12 bases lying between them. The germline CDR1 and CDR2 sequences are SGHVS and FNYEAQ. The CDR3 extends over 14 amino acids. CDR3: CASSLGQGLETQYF. DNA of the CDR3: TGTGCCAGCAGCTTGGGGCAGGGGTTAGAGACCCAGTACTTC.

There are many counts of this clonotype. This chain's CDR3 is CATGTGESSYEQYF. The CDR3 DNA is TGTGCCACCGGGACCGGGGAGAGCTCCTACGAGCAGTACTTC. V is TRBV15 and J is TRBJ2-7; D is tentatively TRBD1 or TRBD2 (5 bases each). This CDR3 comprises 14 residues. Germline V lookup: CDR1 LNHNV, CDR2 YYDKDF (reference sequence). V was cut by 8 bases and J by 0 bases, with 14 bases left in between.

This chain connects TRBV15 to TRBJ1-2; D unresolved. This CDR3 is 12 amino acids long. Germline CDR1 LNHNV, CDR2 YYDKDF (reference sequence). V was pared by 0 bases and J by 7 bases, with 6 bases between. The CDR3 DNA follows: TGTGCCACCAGCAGAGATGACGCTGGCTACACCTTC. It codes for CATSRDDAGYTF.

In the case of this clonotype: A much larger clone lies a single base off, so this may be a read error. This chain links TRBV3-1 with TRBJ2-1, with 14 bases matching TRBD2. After removal of 7 bases from V and 8 bases from J, the junction contained 10 bases not matched to a gene. CDR1 and CDR2 from the germline V gene are LGHDT and YNNKEL (reference sequence). There are 16 residues in the CDR3. CDR3 nucleotides: TGTGCCAGCAACCGCGCAGGACTAGCGGGAGGTGATGAGCAGTTCTTC. Its translation is CASNRAGLAGGDEQFF.